Below, 6 T cell receptor beta chains from the same sample are listed, as sequenced in a study of T cell clonality in common variable immunodeficiency. Study-wide points: Reportedly, TCR beta sequences from common variable immunodeficiency showed fewer deletions and N-nucleotide insertions.

The data were produced by immunoSEQ multiplex PCR, yet TCRdb's version contains in-frame clones alone and is incomplete. This repertoire holds 15,000 to 25,000 clones, and none appear only once. Antigen specificity for these receptors is unknown. Material: peripheral blood mononuclear cells. The receptors stem from a human donor with common variable immunodeficiency.

This clone was recorded at least ten times. The DNA ends 3 residues before the CDR3 does, and the rest of the CDR3 is filled in from the germline J gene. V and J are TRBV18 and TRBJ2-7, with a possible D match to TRBD2 (6 bases). Germline V gene lookup returns CDR1 KGHSH and CDR2 LQKENI. Trimming took off 4 bases at V and 3 bases at J, with 13 bases between the two ends. CDR3 length: 14 residues. CDR3 bases read: TGTGCCAGCTCACGGGGTGTGGGGGGCTACGAG. Its protein is CASSRGVGGYE. Given in full, the CDR3 is CASSRGVGGYEQYF.

This clone was recorded a few times. The CDR3 protein is CAWSVDSLFEQYF. The covered CDR3 bases are TGTGCCTGGAGTGTAGACAGTCTTTTCGAG. The chain recombines TRBV30 with TRBJ2-7; D is possibly TRBD1 (5 bases). The missing CDR3 end, 3 residues past where the read stops, is filled in from the germline J gene. Germline loops: CDR1 GTSNPN, CDR2 SVGIG (reference sequence). The CDR3 runs 13 residues. Between the trimmed V and J ends, which lost 0 bases and 6 bases, there was a span of 12 bases.

As concerns this clone: With the read ending 3 residues before the CDR3 end, the germline J gene is used to fill in that end. V and J are TRBV19 and TRBJ2-5, with D possibly TRBD2 on 6 matching bases. Germline CDR1 LNHDA, CDR2 SQIVND (reference sequence). This CDR3 is 14 amino acids long. Between the trimmed V and J ends, which lost 3 bases and 7 bases, there was a span of 15 bases. The CDR3 protein is CASSMDIGSGTQYF. The sequenced part of the CDR3 DNA is TGTGCCAGTAGTATGGATATCGGGAGCGGGACC.

This clone was seen a handful of times. The DNA ends 3 residues before the CDR3 does, and the rest of the CDR3 is filled in from the germline J gene. This rearrangement joins TRBV5-1 to TRBJ1-5; 9 positions match TRBD1. Trimming removed 4 bases from V and 2 bases from J; junction bases left unmatched: 4. This CDR3 has 15 amino acids. Germline V CDR1 and CDR2: SGHRS, YFSETQ. Partial CDR3 DNA: TGCGCCAGCAGCCCCTGGACAGGGGGCAATCAGCCC. It translates to CASSPWTGGNQP. The full CDR3 reads CASSPWTGGNQPQHF.

This clone was seen a few times. The read falls 3 residues short of the CDR3 end, and the missing part is taken from the germline J gene. V usage is TRBV2 and J usage is TRBJ2-7, with D possibly TRBD1 on 6 matching bases. V dropped 3 bases and J dropped 2 bases, with 11 bases sitting between them. The germline V gene encodes CDR1 SNHLY and CDR2 FYNNEI. The CDR3 is 14 residues long. CDR3 DNA (partial): TGTGCCAGCAGTGACGGACAGCCAACCTACGAG. It codes for CASSDGQPTYE. In full, the CDR3 is CASSDGQPTYEQYF.

In the case of this clone: The observed sequence ends 3 residues before the CDR3 terminus, with the missing tail filled in from the germline J gene. Other DNA variants within this sample encode the same CDR3. The V gene is TRBV6-2 or TRBV6-3, the J gene TRBJ2-1; possibly TRBD2 for D (6 bases). The CDR3 has 16 amino acids. CDR1 and CDR2 from the germline V gene are MNHEY and SVGEGT. The CDR3 bases that were read are TGTACCAAATCCACCCGGGACTCACCTCTATACAATGAG. Protein sequence: CTKSTRDSPLYNE. The whole CDR3 region reads CTKSTRDSPLYNEQFF.